Below, one T cell receptor (beta chain) is given with its context. Its antigen is unidentified. These data come from a study of T cell responses to AZD1222 COVID-19 vaccine. Study-wide results and limits: Seropositive at baseline were only five or six AZD1222 recipients. Clonal diversity was possibly underestimated, and the donors were mostly white British, with more females.

Generated by immunoSEQ multiplex PCR, the TCRdb table keeps only in-frame clones and is missing some. The table has approximately 100,000 clones, around 90% seen once. This CDR3 region has 15 residues. Germline CDR1 reads SGHRS; CDR2 reads YFSETQ. Trimming cost V 3 bases and J 4 bases; bases outside gene matches: 9. Material: peripheral blood, obtained on day 0 of AZD1222 vaccination. This sequence was found in an adult in good health. V gene TRBV5-1 combines with J gene TRBJ1-2; 7 positions agree with TRBD1. In DNA, the CDR3 is TGCGCCAGCAGCTCCGACAGGGTGGGGTCCTATGGCTACACCTTC. Translating gives CASSSDRVGSYGYTF.